A single TCR beta chain is shown here with its context. This CDR3 contains 15 residues. V lost 7 bases and J lost 9; bases outside the gene matches: 12. Germline assignment: CDR1 LNHDA and CDR2 SQIVND (reference sequence). This sample is drawn from a study of blood T cell repertoires in COVID-19. Authors' methods: Estimated nucleated cell counts came from reference gene primer amplification. Using immunoSEQ multiplex PCR, the repertoire was profiled, and TCRdb retains in-frame clones only, with some absent. V, J and clone size reflect that table, while D and trimming were determined from the DNA. The data hold some 41,000 clones, with approximately 87% observed a single time.

The receptor's source is a human donor in a cohort sampled during active COVID-19. Sequencing input: peripheral blood. This chain connects TRBV19 to TRBJ2-1; 10 bases are shared with TRBD2. Written as DNA, the CDR3 is TGTGCCAGTACTCGCAGCGGGGGGGCCATAGGTGAGCAGTTCTTC. Translation gives CASTRSGGAIGEQFF.